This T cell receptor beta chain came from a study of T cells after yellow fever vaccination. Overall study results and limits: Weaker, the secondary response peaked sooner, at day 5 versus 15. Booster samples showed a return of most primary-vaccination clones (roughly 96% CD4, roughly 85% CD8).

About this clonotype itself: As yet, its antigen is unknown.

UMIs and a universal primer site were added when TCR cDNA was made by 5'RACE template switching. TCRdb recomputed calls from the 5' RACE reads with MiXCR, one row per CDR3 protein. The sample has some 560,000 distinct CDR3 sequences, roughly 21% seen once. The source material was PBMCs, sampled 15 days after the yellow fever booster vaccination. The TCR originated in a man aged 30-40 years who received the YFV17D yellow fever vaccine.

The CDR3 spells CASSQDVIRSNQPQHF. The CDR3 DNA sequence: TGTGCCAGCAGCCAAGATGTAATCCGGAGCAATCAGCCCCAGCATTTT. This chain joins TRBV4-2 and TRBJ1-5; the D is unclear. Between the trimmed V and J ends, which lost 0 bases and 1 base, there was a span of 10 bases. Looked up from germline, CDR1 is LGHNA and CDR2 is YNFKEQ. The CDR3 is 16 residues long.